This TCR beta chain was sequenced for a study of CD8 T cells in ankylosing spondylitis. Study results and limitations: Reportedly, disease-linked clones are significantly enriched in ankylosing spondylitis patients' matched synovial fluid. Blood from ankylosing spondylitis patients appeared to carry a characteristic roughly 8-variant TCR beta motif.

The CDR3 has 14 residues. CDR1 is SGHAT and CDR2 is FQNNGV in the germline V gene. With 5 bases removed from V and 1 base from J, the gap between germline ends came to 8 bases. About this clonotype itself: The target antigen is unknown.

Scientists made TCR beta libraries using quantitative 5'-RACE with molecular barcodes. One entry per CDR3 protein, called by TCRdb with MiXCR from the 5' RACE reads. The sample has around 890,000 distinct CDR3 sequences, about 10% seen once. The sample taken for sequencing was blood, either unsorted or a sorted T cell fraction (not recorded which). This sequence joins TRBV11-2 and TRBJ2-2; no firm D call. The sequence was collected from a male donor with ankylosing spondylitis. DNA of the CDR3: TGTGCCAGCAGCCATAAGAGGAACACCGGGGAGCTGTTTTTT. It is translated as CASSHKRNTGELFF.